The source of this T cell receptor (beta chain) is a study of Graves' ophthalmopathy and Graves' hyperthyroidism. Study as a whole: Being free of ophthalmopathy for 18 months of follow-up defined stable hyperthyroidism. Study results and caveats: Blood also harbored most expanded thyroid clonotypes above 0.001 frequency. An approximately 82% specificity and about 90% sensitivity were achieved by a 13-signature model that separated ophthalmopathy from stable hyperthyroidism.

In the case of this clonotype: As yet, its antigen is unknown.

As the template, RNA transcripts were used to amplify TCR beta CDR3 regions. First-round RT-PCR used HTBI primers; second-round multiplex PCR followed. MiXCR, applied by TCRdb to the multiplex PCR reads, yields one record per CDR3 protein. The table lists 450,000 to 600,000 distinct CDR3 sequences, about two fifths of them singletons. Orbital computed tomography, thyroid ultrasound, TRAb, serum thyroxine and clinical symptoms formed the basis of diagnosis. This CDR3 has 15 amino acids. The V segment lost 1 base and the J segment 9 bases; nucleotides outside the gene matches: 8. CDR1 is SEHNR, CDR2 FQNEAQ, per germline (reference sequence).

The chain recombines TRBV7-9 with TRBJ2-7; TRBD1 aligns across 11 bases. The clonotype was recovered from an adult man with Graves' hyperthyroidism. Source material: peripheral blood or thyroid tissue (not recorded which). The chain's CDR3 is CASSLVGQGAGGQYF. In DNA form, the CDR3 reads TGTGCCAGCAGCTTAGTTGGACAGGGGGCTGGCGGGCAGTACTTC.